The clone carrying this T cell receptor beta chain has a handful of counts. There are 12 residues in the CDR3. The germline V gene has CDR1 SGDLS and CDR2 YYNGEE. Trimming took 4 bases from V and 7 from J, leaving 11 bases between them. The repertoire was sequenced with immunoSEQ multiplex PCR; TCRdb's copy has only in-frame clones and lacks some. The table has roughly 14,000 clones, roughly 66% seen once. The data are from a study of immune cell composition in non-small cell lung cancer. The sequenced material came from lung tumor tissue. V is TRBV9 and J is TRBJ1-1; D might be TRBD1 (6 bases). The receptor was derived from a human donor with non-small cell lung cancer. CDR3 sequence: CASSMTGLEAFF. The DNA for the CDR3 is TGTGCCAGCAGCATGACAGGTCTTGAAGCTTTCTTT.